Below, 30 T cell receptor beta chains from the same sample are listed, as sequenced in a study of shared clonotypes between healthy human individuals. Assay used: immunoSEQ multiplex PCR; TCRdb lists only in-frame clones, some missing. Here the sample spans a few million clones, approximately 94% being singletons. The sample comprised naive CD4+ T cells sorted from blood. The subset: CD45RA+ positively selected. The receptor set was obtained from a man aged 18-30 years in good health.

The chain recombines TRBV4-1 with TRBJ2-2; 9 nucleotides align to TRBD1. V trimming: 0 bases; J trimming: 2 bases; junction bases outside the gene matches: 7. CDR3 size: 18 residues. Germline CDR1 is MGHRA and CDR2 is YSYEKL. CDR3 nucleotide sequence: TGCGCCAGCAGCCAAGATTATTTACAGGGGGCAAACACCGGGGAGCTGTTTTTT. It yields the protein CASSQDYLQGANTGELFF.

The chain has TRBV7-2 and TRBJ2-7, with 7 bases fitting TRBD2. The CDR3 is 13 amino acids. Per the germline V gene, CDR1 is SGHTA and CDR2 is FQGNSA. V was pared by 8 bases and J by 4 bases, with 8 bases of the junction left unmatched. The CDR3 reads CASLAERGYEQYF. CDR3 DNA: TGTGCCAGCCTAGCGGAGAGGGGTTACGAGCAGTACTTC.

This rearrangement joins TRBV11-2 to TRBJ1-6; D not resolved. Germline assignment: CDR1 SGHAT and CDR2 FQNNGV. This CDR3 has 14 amino acids. V lost 3 bases and J lost 7, with 10 bases in between. The CDR3 bases are TGTGCCAGCAGCTTGCCGGGCCTCAATTCACCCCTCCACTTT. Its translation is CASSLPGLNSPLHF.

The chain recombines TRBV19 with TRBJ2-6; D is perhaps TRBD1 (6 bases). The CDR3 is made up of 17 amino acids. Trimming removed 4 bases from V and 2 bases from J, with 15 bases in between. Germline CDR1 is LNHDA and CDR2 is SQIVND (reference sequence). The CDR3 sequence is CASSTGDPITGANVLTF. CDR3 nucleotide sequence: TGTGCCAGTAGTACAGGGGACCCTATTACTGGGGCCAACGTCCTGACTTTC.

The rearrangement uses TRBV10-3 and TRBJ2-3; TRBD2 matches at 7 bases. V trimming: 8 bases; J trimming: 5 bases; junction bases outside the gene matches: 13. This CDR3 has 15 residues. Looked up from germline, CDR1 is ENHRY and CDR2 is SYGVKD. DNA for the CDR3: TGTGCCATCGGGGGGGGAGCTTCTAGAGGAGATACGCAGTATTTT. This codes for CAIGGGASRGDTQYF.

This clone was counted a single time. The gene calls are TRBV27 and TRBJ1-2; TRBD1 matches 8 bases. V lost 5 bases and J lost 4; bases outside the gene matches: 9. The CDR3 contains 15 residues. Germline V gene sequence: CDR1 MNHEY, CDR2 SMNVEV (reference sequence). CDR3 sequence reads: CASSDQLQGVYGYTF. The CDR3 DNA reads as TGTGCCAGCAGTGATCAACTACAGGGGGTCTATGGCTACACCTTC.

V is TRBV6-5 and J is TRBJ1-3, with TRBD1 as a possible D gene (5 bases). Trimming stripped 2 bases from V and 9 bases from J, with 14 bases between. Germline V CDR1 and CDR2: MNHEY, SVGAGI. CDR3 size: 14 residues. This chain's CDR3 is CASSYGGARGTIYF. CDR3 sequence (DNA): TGTGCCAGCAGTTACGGTGGGGCCCGGGGCACCATATATTTT.

The gene calls are TRBV9 and TRBJ2-7; 7 bases agree with TRBD1. Per the germline V gene, CDR1 is SGDLS and CDR2 is YYNGEE. J was trimmed by 1 base and V by 4 bases; bases with no gene match: 17. This CDR3 spans 18 amino acids. The CDR3 DNA follows: TGTGCCAGCAGCCCCCGCCCTCCGGGACAGAGAGTTTCCTACGAGCAGTACTTC. Encoded protein: CASSPRPPGQRVSYEQYF.

A word on this clone: Other DNA variants within this sample encode the same CDR3. The chain recombines TRBV19 with TRBJ2-7, with TRBD1 as a possible D gene (5 bases). The germline V gene has CDR1 LNHDA and CDR2 SQIVND (reference sequence). The CDR3 has 14 amino acids. Trimming stripped 2 bases from V and 0 bases from J, with 8 bases between. The CDR3 sequence is CASSIQGSSYEQYF. The CDR3 bases are TGTGCCAGTAGTATACAGGGTAGCTCCTACGAGCAGTACTTC. The full variable domain, in which reference TRBV19 and TRBJ2-7 provide the parts outside the CDR3, is DGGITQSPKYLFRKEGQNVTLSCEQNLNHDAMYWYRQDPGQGLRLIYYSQIVNDFQKGDIAEGYSVSREKKESFPLTVTSAQKNPTAFYLCASSIQGSSYEQYFGPGTRLTVT.

This chain uses TRBV18 with TRBJ2-3; the D gene is possibly TRBD2 (5 bases). V shed 3 bases and J shed 2 bases, with 9 bases lying between them. CDR1 is KGHSH and CDR2 is LQKENI in the germline V gene. The CDR3 is made up of 14 amino acids. This chain's CDR3 is CASSPDLNTDTQYF. The CDR3 DNA reads as TGTGCCAGCTCACCGGACTTAAACACAGATACGCAGTATTTT.

V and J are TRBV6-6 and TRBJ2-7; D tentatively reads TRBD1 or TRBD2 (5 bases each). The CDR3 has 14 amino acids. The V gene lost 3 bases and the J gene lost 6 bases, with 15 bases spanning the gap. The germline CDR1 and CDR2 sequences are MNHNY and SVGAGI (reference sequence). In DNA, the CDR3 is TGTGCCAGCAGTTATCCGGGGCGCGGGTCCGAGCAGTACTTC. It yields the protein CASSYPGRGSEQYF.

CDR3 sequence reads: CAISEQGTAYEQYF. In nucleotides, the CDR3 is TGTGCCATCAGTGAACAGGGGACAGCCTACGAGCAGTACTTC. The chain couples TRBV10-3 to TRBJ2-7; 7 positions match TRBD1. The CDR3 is 14 residues long. V lost 3 bases and J lost 2; bases outside the gene matches: 4. Germline values: CDR1 ENHRY, CDR2 SYGVKD.

V and J are TRBV2 and TRBJ2-7; 7 nucleotides agree with TRBD1. The CDR3 runs to 15 residues. V lost 6 bases to trimming and J lost 0 bases; unmatched junction nucleotides: 8. Germline V gene data show CDR1 as SNHLY and CDR2 as FYNNEI. CDR3 DNA: TGTGCCAGCAGAACAGGGGCCACCAGCTCCTACGAGCAGTACTTC. Protein product: CASRTGATSSYEQYF. Filled out from reference TRBV2 and TRBJ2-7, the complete variable domain reads EPEVTQTPSHQVTQMGQEVILRCVPISNHLYFYWYRQILGQKVEFLVSFYNNEISEKSEIFDDQFSVERPDGSNFTLKIRSTKLEDSAMYFCASRTGATSSYEQYFGPGTRLTVT.

The chain combines TRBV18 with TRBJ2-2, with D maybe TRBD2 (5 bases). V lost 6 bases and J 2 bases, leaving 10 bases between the germline ends. Germline CDR1 reads KGHSH; CDR2 reads LQKENI. The CDR3 consists of 14 residues. CDR3 sequence (DNA): TGTGCCAGCTCCACTAGTAAAAACACCGGGGAGCTGTTTTTT. It codes for CASSTSKNTGELFF.

This clone occurred once. The genes are TRBV2 and TRBJ2-1; a weak D match, TRBD1 (5 bases). V dropped 10 bases and J dropped 5 bases, with 18 bases sitting between them. This CDR3 is built from 14 residues. Germline CDR1 and CDR2: SNHLY and FYNNEI. This CDR3 is CANSLETANNEQFF. The CDR3 coding sequence is TGTGCCAATAGTCTTGAGACAGCCAACAATGAGCAGTTCTTC.

The chain recombines TRBV19 with TRBJ2-1, with 11 bases identical to TRBD2. This CDR3 has 16 residues. CDR1 is LNHDA, CDR2 SQIVND, per germline (reference sequence). V trimming: 4 bases; J trimming: 8 bases; junction bases outside the gene matches: 10. The chain's CDR3 is CASSTLIAGGPYEQFF. In DNA, the CDR3 is TGTGCCAGTAGTACCCTCATAGCGGGGGGGCCCTATGAGCAGTTCTTC.

This clone showed up just once. Relative to the germline gene, one junction end is altered; a read error may explain this. The chain has TRBV10-2 and TRBJ1-2; D not resolved. The CDR3 is 11 residues long. The germline gives CDR1 WSHSY, CDR2 SAAADI. CDR3 sequence (DNA): TGTGCCAGCGAAGGGAACTATGGCTACACCTTC. This gives the protein CASEGNYGYTF.

The chain uses TRBV6-1 and TRBJ1-1; D is unresolved. CDR3 length: 15 residues. CDR1 is MNHNS, CDR2 SASEGT, per germline. V shed 3 bases and J shed 0 bases, with 11 bases lying between them. CDR3 nucleotides: TGTGCCAGCAGTGACGGACCAGACATGAACACTGAAGCTTTCTTT. Encoded protein: CASSDGPDMNTEAFF.

V usage is TRBV6-5 and J usage is TRBJ2-2; D tentatively reads TRBD1 or TRBD2 (5 bases each). CDR1 and CDR2 from the germline V gene are MNHEY and SVGAGI. V dropped 8 bases and J dropped 4 bases, with 11 bases sitting between them. CDR3 length: 13 amino acids. For the CDR3, the DNA is TGTGCCAGCTTGGGACCACCCACCGGGGAGCTGTTTTTT. Encoded protein: CASLGPPTGELFF.

The chain's CDR3 is CASSIWSTGNQPQHF. The CDR3, as DNA: TGTGCCAGTAGTATATGGTCCACAGGCAATCAGCCCCAGCATTTT. The rearrangement joins TRBV19 to TRBJ1-5; D remains unclear. Germline values: CDR1 LNHDA, CDR2 SQIVND (reference sequence). V lost 2 bases and J 2 bases, leaving 10 bases between the germline ends. CDR3 length equals 15 residues.

In the case of this clone: This sample includes further DNA sequences coding for the same CDR3. The rearrangement joins TRBV4-1 to TRBJ1-4, with a tentative D call TRBD1 (5 bases). The CDR3 is made up of 13 amino acids. The V end lost 2 bases, the J end lost 8 bases, and 9 bases lay between the germline ends. Germline V lookup: CDR1 MGHRA, CDR2 YSYEKL. The CDR3 DNA follows: TGCGCCAGCAGCCAACAGGGCGGGGAAAAACTGTTTTTT. This codes for CASSQQGGEKLFF.

In this sample, this clone turned up once. The genes are TRBV1 and TRBJ2-4; the D segment call TRBD2 is taken from the table without a DNA check. TRBV1 is a pseudogene. The CDR3 is 12 residues long. CDR3 amino acids: CTSSREENIQYF. In nucleotides, the CDR3 is TGCACCAGCAGCCGGGAGGAAAACATTCAGTACTTC.

This clone was seen a handful of times. The V call is TRBV2, the J call TRBJ2-7, with 9 bases that match TRBD2. The germline V gene has CDR1 SNHLY and CDR2 FYNNEI. Unmatched junction bases numbered 9, after V lost 5 bases and J lost 4 bases. The CDR3 extends over 15 amino acids. The CDR3 region has the DNA TGTGCCAGCAGTCAGGGGCGCGGGGGGGTATACGAGCAGTACTTC. Protein product: CASSQGRGGVYEQYF. The full variable domain, in which reference TRBV2 and TRBJ2-7 provide the parts outside the CDR3, is EPEVTQTPSHQVTQMGQEVILRCVPISNHLYFYWYRQILGQKVEFLVSFYNNEISEKSEIFDDQFSVERPDGSNFTLKIRSTKLEDSAMYFCASSQGRGGVYEQYFGPGTRLTVT.

CDR3 in amino acids: CASSQDLSYTDTQYF. The CDR3 DNA sequence: TGCGCCAGCAGCCAAGATTTGAGTTACACAGATACGCAGTATTTT. J is TRBJ2-3 and V is TRBV4-3, with D unresolved. This CDR3 is built from 15 residues. With 0 bases removed from V and 2 bases from J, the gap between germline ends came to 9 bases. The germline CDR1 and CDR2 sequences are LGHNA and YSLEER.

This clone was recorded only once. This same CDR3 is encoded by further DNA sequences in the sample. This chain uses TRBV19 with TRBJ2-5; 9 bases fit TRBD2. The V and J ends lost 5 bases and 5 bases, in that order; junction bases with no gene match: 6. The CDR3 runs 14 residues. The V gene's germline CDR1 is LNHDA and CDR2 SQIVND (reference sequence). The CDR3 bases are TGTGCCAGTAGTCGCGCGGGGGGGCCGGAGACCCAGTACTTC. This codes for CASSRAGGPETQYF.

The CDR3 nucleotides read TGTGCCATCAGTGAGTCTGGGATAGAGACCCAGTACTTC. This encodes CAISESGIETQYF. The V call is TRBV10-3, the J call TRBJ2-5; D ambiguous. V was cut by 0 bases and J by 4 bases, with 6 bases left in between. The germline gives CDR1 ENHRY, CDR2 SYGVKD. The CDR3 has 13 residues.

The chain joins TRBV18 to TRBJ2-1, with 7 bases fitting TRBD2. Germline trimming cut 0 bases from V and 10 bases from J; bases unmatched to any gene: 12. The CDR3 consists of 16 residues. Germline V gene sequence: CDR1 KGHSH, CDR2 LQKENI. CDR3 sequence (DNA): TGTGCCAGCTCACCACCGGTGGGGGAGGGCACGAAGGAGCAGTTCTTC. It translates to CASSPPVGEGTKEQFF.

This clone came up once. Other nucleotide sequences in the sample specify the same CDR3. V usage is TRBV19 and J usage is TRBJ2-3; no definite D call. Between the trimmed V and J ends, which lost 3 bases and 2 bases, there was a span of 9 bases. The CDR3 covers 14 residues. Per germline, CDR1 LNHDA and CDR2 SQIVND (reference sequence). DNA of the CDR3: TGTGCCAGTAGTATTAGCCCTAACACAGATACGCAGTATTTT. This translates into CASSISPNTDTQYF.

V is TRBV9 and J is TRBJ2-2, with a tentative D call TRBD1 (5 bases). Trimming removed 1 base at V and 2 bases at J, with 9 bases between. Per the germline V gene, CDR1 is SGDLS and CDR2 is YYNGEE. The CDR3 runs 15 residues. The CDR3: CASSVTDTNTGELFF. The DNA of the CDR3 is TGTGCCAGCAGCGTAACGGACACTAACACCGGGGAGCTGTTTTTT.

The genes are TRBV29-1 and TRBJ1-1; tentative D call: TRBD1 (6 bases). The CDR3 is 13 residues long. The germline V gene encodes CDR1 SQVTM and CDR2 ANQGSEA. Trimming stripped 1 base from V and 4 bases from J, with 10 bases between. CDR3 sequence: CSVEAGASTEAFF. The CDR3 DNA is TGCAGCGTTGAAGCAGGGGCGAGCACTGAAGCTTTCTTT. The whole variable domain, filled in from reference TRBV29-1 and TRBJ1-1, reads SAVISQKPSRDICQRGTSLTIQCQVDSQVTMMFWYRQQPGQSLTLIATANQGSEATYESGFVIDKFPISRPNLTFSTLTVSNMSPEDSSIYLCSVEAGASTEAFFGQGTRLTVV.